Presented here are 4 T cell receptor beta chains from one specimen sequenced in a study of blood T cell repertoires in COVID-19. TCRdb's table, derived via immunoSEQ multiplex PCR, lists solely in-frame clones and lacks some. The table shows 45,000 to 55,000 clones, with 78% occurring only once. Input material: peripheral blood. These receptors all come from a human donor with active or convalescent COVID-19. The donor label of this sample is uncertain.

The gene calls are TRBV20-1 and TRBJ2-1, with 8 bases fitting TRBD2. This CDR3 comprises 13 residues. The V gene end was trimmed by 3 bases and the J gene end by 14 bases; junction bases not matched to a gene: 12. The germline CDR1 and CDR2 sequences are DFQATT and SNEGSKA (reference sequence). The CDR3, as DNA: TGCAGTGCTAGTGGGGGCAGCGGGAGAACCGAGTTCTTC. This sequence encodes CSASGGSGRTEFF.

The chain joins TRBV28 to TRBJ1-5; 8 nucleotides match TRBD1. Unmatched junction bases numbered 10, after V lost 6 bases and J lost 3 bases. This CDR3 is built from 16 residues. Germline assignment: CDR1 MDHEN and CDR2 SYDVKM. Here the CDR3 reads CASRSTGGGINQPQHF. In nucleotides, the CDR3 is TGTGCCAGCAGATCCACAGGGGGGGGAATCAATCAGCCCCAGCATTTT.

In this sample, this clone turned up a few times. J is TRBJ1-1 and V is TRBV10-3, with unresolved D. The CDR3 length is 13 residues. Germline values: CDR1 ENHRY, CDR2 SYGVKD. The V gene lost 7 bases and the J gene lost 0 bases, with 9 bases spanning the gap. The CDR3 region has the DNA TGTGCCATCAACGAGGCGGTGAACACTGAAGCTTTCTTT. The encoded protein is CAINEAVNTEAFF.

The chain joins TRBV24-1 to TRBJ2-3; D perhaps matches TRBD1 (5 bases). From germline, CDR1 is KGHDR and CDR2 SFDVKD. This CDR3 region has 15 residues. Trimming left V 4 bases short and J 2 bases short, with 12 bases between. The CDR3 reads CATSDWGTPTDTQYF. The CDR3 coding sequence is TGTGCCACCAGTGACTGGGGCACACCCACAGATACGCAGTATTTT.